The 20 T cell receptor beta chains reported below all come from one sample, sequenced in a study of T cells in tuberculosis. Cells were sorted from thawed PBMC rested overnight and stained with GMM-loaded CD1B tetramer, viability dye and anti-CD3. The lipid loaded on the CD1B tetramers was C32 glucose monomycolate from Rhodococcus equi. The method was immunoSEQ multiplex PCR; TCRdb's version includes in-frame clones alone and lacks a portion of them. The repertoire includes roughly 59,000 clones, 81% of them detected once, and 9.5% to 15% sits in the top ten. The sample comprised CD1b-GMM tetramer-negative cells sorted from PBMCs. The receptors originated from an adult woman with latent tuberculosis.

This clone is medium-sized in the sample. The J gene is TRBJ2-7, the V gene TRBV18; no firm D call. The germline gives CDR1 KGHSH, CDR2 LQKENI. The germline V and J ends were trimmed by 5 bases and 6 bases, with 11 bases remaining between them. The CDR3 spans 12 residues. The CDR3 sequence: CASSGDGGEQYF. The CDR3 region has the DNA TGTGCCAGCTCAGGAGACGGTGGCGAGCAGTACTTC.

The chain joins TRBV27 to TRBJ2-1, with TRBD2 matching 8 bases. This CDR3 has 15 residues. Per germline, CDR1 MNHEY and CDR2 SMNVEV (reference sequence). Unmatched junction bases numbered 13, after V lost 3 bases and J lost 12 bases. The CDR3 nucleotides are TGTGCCAGCAGTTTGGCCGGGACCCACGGGGGGGGGCAGTTCTTC. Amino acids: CASSLAGTHGGGQFF.

The chain links TRBV9 to TRBJ1-2; unclear D gene. Germline V gene lookup returns CDR1 SGDLS and CDR2 YYNGEE. Trimming cost V 0 bases and J 0 bases, with 3 bases left between them. This CDR3 region has 13 residues. The CDR3 sequence is CASSVDTNYGYTF. The CDR3 DNA reads as TGTGCCAGCAGCGTAGATACTAACTATGGCTACACCTTC. The full variable domain, its missing parts supplied by reference TRBV9 and TRBJ1-2, is DSGVTQTPKHLITATGQRVTLRCSPRSGDLSVYWYQQSLDQGLQFLIQYYNGEERAKGNILERFSAQQFPDLHSELNLSSLELGDSALYFCASSVDTNYGYTFGSGTRLTVV.

The J gene is TRBJ2-5, the V gene TRBV7-2; 8 positions agree with TRBD2. The CDR3 has 14 amino acids. Germline lookup yields CDR1 SGHTA and CDR2 FQGNSA. V was pared by 5 bases and J by 5 bases, with 7 bases of the junction left unmatched. The DNA for the CDR3 is TGTGCCAGCAGCCCCCGAGCGGGAGTCGAGACCCAGTACTTC. This gives the protein CASSPRAGVETQYF.

CDR3 DNA: TGTGCCAGCAGCGCTGACTACAGGGGAGGGCTATTAAGCGGGAGGTCCACCGGGGAGCTGTTTTTT. Translated, it gives CASSADYRGGLLSGRSTGELFF. The genes are TRBV9 and TRBJ2-2, with 9 bases aligning to TRBD2. Germline V CDR1 and CDR2: SGDLS, YYNGEE. This CDR3 region has 22 residues. With V trimmed by 3 bases and J by 4 bases, 25 bases remained unmatched. The variable domain in full, completed from reference TRBV9 and TRBJ2-2, reads DSGVTQTPKHLITATGQRVTLRCSPRSGDLSVYWYQQSLDQGLQFLIQYYNGEERAKGNILERFSAQQFPDLHSELNLSSLELGDSALYFCASSADYRGGLLSGRSTGELFFGEGSRLTVL.

The chain joins TRBV6-1 to TRBJ2-6, with D unclear. V lost 6 bases and J lost 3, with 9 bases in between. This CDR3 region has 14 residues. Germline values: CDR1 MNHNS, CDR2 SASEGT. CDR3 sequence (DNA): TGTGCCAGCAGGCCGCCAGGTGGGGCCAACGTCCTGACTTTC. Translated: CASRPPGGANVLTF.

The J gene is TRBJ1-1, the V gene TRBV15; the D gene is possibly TRBD1 (5 bases). Between the trimmed V and J ends, which lost 5 bases and 9 bases, there was a span of 13 bases. The CDR3 loop spans 12 amino acids. Germline values: CDR1 LNHNV, CDR2 YYDKDF (reference sequence). The CDR3 loop is CATSATGGKAFF. The CDR3 DNA sequence: TGTGCCACCAGCGCAACGGGGGGTAAAGCTTTCTTT.

The chain joins TRBV15 to TRBJ1-4; no clear D gene. Germline CDR1 and CDR2: LNHNV and YYDKDF (reference sequence). Deletions cut 3 bases from V and 8 bases from J, with 13 bases between. The CDR3 length is 14 residues. The CDR3 DNA reads as TGTGCCACCAGCAGGGCCAGTGGGAGGGAAAAACTGTTTTTT. It codes for CATSRASGREKLFF.

J is TRBJ1-2 and V is TRBV6-1; 7 bases match TRBD1. With V trimmed by 3 bases and J by 8 bases, 6 bases remained unmatched. This CDR3 has 13 residues. Germline CDR1 is MNHNS and CDR2 is SASEGT. The CDR3 loop reads CASSDPGTAGYTF. The CDR3 region has the DNA TGTGCCAGCAGTGATCCGGGGACAGCCGGCTACACCTTC.

The chain uses TRBV30 and TRBJ1-6; unclear D gene. The CDR3 runs to 14 residues. CDR1 and CDR2 (germline): GTSNPN, SVGIG (reference sequence). The V and J ends lost 0 bases and 7 bases respectively, with 10 bases between them. The CDR3 here is CAWSVRSGNSPLHF. DNA of the CDR3: TGTGCCTGGAGTGTACGGAGTGGGAATTCACCCCTCCACTTT. Filled out from reference TRBV30 and TRBJ1-6, the complete variable domain reads SQTIHQWPATLVQPVGSPLSLECTVEGTSNPNLYWYRQAAGRGLQLLFYSVGIGQISSEVPQNLSASRPQDRQFILSSKKLLLSDSGFYLCAWSVRSGNSPLHFGNGTRLTVT.

The V call is TRBV7-8, the J call TRBJ2-7; TRBD1 agrees at 10 bases. The CDR3 loop spans 15 amino acids. CDR1 is SGHVS, CDR2 FQNEAQ, per germline. The junction had 6 bases not matched to a gene; V was cut back by 4 bases and J by 3 bases. CDR3 loop: CASSSATGGFYEQYF. The CDR3, as DNA: TGTGCCAGCAGCTCTGCGACAGGGGGCTTCTACGAGCAGTACTTC. Full variable domain (rest looked up from reference TRBV7-8 and TRBJ2-7): GAGVSQSPRYKVAKRGQDVALRCDPISGHVSLFWYQQALGQGPEFLTYFQNEAQLDKSGLPSDRFFAERPEGSVSTLKIQRTQQEDSAVYLCASSSATGGFYEQYFGPGTRLTVT.

The chain couples TRBV7-9 to TRBJ2-1; 9 nucleotides agree with TRBD2. Trimming cost V 7 bases and J 7 bases; bases outside gene matches: 14. The CDR3 contains 16 residues. CDR1 is SEHNR and CDR2 is FQNEAQ in the germline V gene (reference sequence). CDR3 sequence: CASIGSGGRVKNEQFF. Written as DNA, the CDR3 is TGTGCCAGCATCGGGTCTGGCGGGAGGGTTAAAAATGAGCAGTTCTTC.

This chain joins TRBV10-3 and TRBJ2-7; 10 bases are a match to TRBD1. Germline V gene data show CDR1 as ENHRY and CDR2 as SYGVKD. The length of the CDR3 is 14 residues. J gave up 2 bases and V 6 bases, and 4 bases lay outside the gene matches. In nucleotides, the CDR3 is TGTGCCATCAGCCCGGGACAGGGGCCCTACGAGCAGTACTTC. Amino acid sequence: CAISPGQGPYEQYF.

This clone was observed a single time. V usage is TRBV18 and J usage is TRBJ1-6; D might be TRBD1 (6 bases). The germline V gene has CDR1 KGHSH and CDR2 LQKENI. The CDR3 runs to 17 residues. V was cut by 3 bases and J by 9 bases, with 21 bases left in between. The DNA of the CDR3 is TGTGCCAGCTCACCGGTCTACAGGGTCACGTCGGGTTCACCCCTCCACTTT. Translation: CASSPVYRVTSGSPLHF.

The chain joins TRBV9 to TRBJ1-1; D remains unclear. The CDR3 spans 16 residues. CDR1 and CDR2 (germline): SGDLS, YYNGEE. Between the trimmed V and J ends, which lost 1 base and 3 bases, there was a span of 16 bases. CDR3 in DNA: TGTGCCAGCAGCGTACAGTCCGAGGTGGAGTACACTGAAGCTTTCTTT. Translation gives CASSVQSEVEYTEAFF.

In DNA form, the CDR3 reads TGTGCCAGCAGCTTAGTGGCTAGCCGGGATCCGTCGAGCTCCTACGAGCAGTACTTC. Its protein product is CASSLVASRDPSSSYEQYF. V and J are TRBV7-2 and TRBJ2-7; possibly TRBD2 for D (5 bases). The germline CDR1 and CDR2 sequences are SGHTA and FQGNSA. Deletions cut 1 base from V and 0 bases from J, with 22 bases between. The length of the CDR3 is 19 residues.

This clone was found a few times. The chain recombines TRBV6-5 with TRBJ1-6; TRBD1 agrees at 8 bases. The V gene end was trimmed by 6 bases and the J gene end by 7 bases; junction bases not matched to a gene: 8. Germline V lookup: CDR1 MNHEY, CDR2 SVGAGI. The CDR3 extends over 15 amino acids. The CDR3 nucleotides read TGTGCCAGCAGCAGGGACAGGTCCGGGAATTCACCCCTCCACTTT. Residues: CASSRDRSGNSPLHF.

The chain is built from TRBV19 and TRBJ1-1, with D unclear. CDR1 is LNHDA, CDR2 SQIVND, per germline (reference sequence). Trimming shortened V by 6 bases and J by 10 bases, and 12 bases separated the two germline ends. The CDR3 runs to 11 residues. This CDR3 is CASSLLSRAFF. In DNA form, the CDR3 reads TGTGCCAGTAGCCTTCTTAGTAGAGCTTTCTTT.

This clone was observed a handful of times. The chain links TRBV5-1 to TRBJ2-5; TRBD1 matches 7 bases. The CDR3 contains 15 residues. The V and J ends lost 3 bases and 2 bases, in that order; junction bases with no gene match: 7. CDR1 is SGHRS and CDR2 is YFSETQ in the germline V gene. CDR3 nucleotide sequence: TGCGCCAGCAGCTCGGAGTGGGACAGACAAGAGACCCAGTACTTC. This codes for CASSSEWDRQETQYF. Based on the CDR3 plus reference TRBV5-1 and TRBJ2-5, the full variable domain is KAGVTQTPRYLIKTRGQQVTLSCSPISGHRSVSWYQQTPGQGLQFLFEYFSETQRNKGNFPGRFSGRQFSNSRSEMNVSTLELGDSALYLCASSSEWDRQETQYFGPGTRLLVL.

This CDR3 is CASSPGSYEQYF. The CDR3 DNA follows: TGTGCCAGCAGTCCAGGAAGCTACGAGCAGTACTTC. V usage is TRBV28 and J usage is TRBJ2-7; D ambiguous. The CDR3 covers 12 residues. V was pared by 5 bases and J by 3 bases, with 8 bases between. Looked up from germline, CDR1 is MDHEN and CDR2 is SYDVKM.